Sequencing of this T cell receptor beta chain was carried out in a study of PD-1 and CTLA-4 blockade in melanoma. This CDR3 spans 13 amino acids. Germline CDR1 reads LNHDA; CDR2 reads SQIVND (reference sequence). V lost 8 bases and J lost 1, with 11 bases in between. The method was immunoSEQ multiplex PCR; TCRdb's version includes in-frame clones alone and lacks a portion of them. The data hold 30,000 to 35,000 clones, with around 93% observed a single time. This TCR came from a human donor with melanoma. The V and J genes are TRBV19 and TRBJ1-1, with a tentative D call TRBD1 (6 bases). This material consisted of CD8+ T cells from peripheral blood, taken from a patient given anti-PD-1 treatment. The CDR3 loop is CASADRTNTEAFF. DNA of the CDR3: TGTGCCAGTGCCGACAGGACGAACACTGAAGCTTTCTTT.